One and the same sample provided the 23 T cell receptor beta chains below, sequenced in a study of OX40 agonist ivuxolimab in advanced cancers. The assay was immunoSEQ multiplex PCR, and TCRdb's table has in-frame clones only and misses some. The sample yields about 67,000 clones, around 81% seen once. The material sequenced was CD4+ or CD8+ T cells sorted from blood, taken in a trial of the OX40 agonist ivuxolimab. The receptors originated from an adult with an advanced solid tumor such as melanoma, head and neck, liver or kidney cancer.

This chain connects TRBV6-4 to TRBJ2-1; 11 nucleotides agree with TRBD2. Germline CDR1 MRHNA, CDR2 SNTAGT. V shed 4 bases, J shed 9 bases, and the junction held 5 bases outside the gene matches. CDR3 length equals 14 residues. In DNA, the CDR3 is TGTGCCAGCAGTGCCCTAGCGGGGGGCGGTGAGCAGTTCTTC. Protein: CASSALAGGGEQFF.

V gene TRBV7-9 combines with J gene TRBJ2-7; possible D gene TRBD1, 6 bases. Trimming shortened V by 0 bases and J by 1 base, and 22 bases separated the two germline ends. The CDR3 runs to 19 residues. The germline V gene has CDR1 SEHNR and CDR2 FQNEAQ (reference sequence). As DNA, the CDR3 is TGTGCCAGCAGCTTAGCTTTAATCGTCGGACAGCGCTATTCCTACGAGCAGTACTTC. This translates into CASSLALIVGQRYSYEQYF.

J is TRBJ2-5 and V is TRBV7-9, with D possibly matching TRBD2 (5 bases). The V end lost 1 base, the J end lost 6 bases, and 12 bases lay between the germline ends. The CDR3 has 14 amino acids. Germline lookup yields CDR1 SEHNR and CDR2 FQNEAQ (reference sequence). The CDR3 reads CASSLDGRGQTQYF. The CDR3 DNA reads as TGTGCCAGCAGCTTAGACGGGCGAGGGCAGACCCAGTACTTC. Full variable domain (rest looked up from reference TRBV7-9 and TRBJ2-5): DTGVSQNPRHKITKRGQNVTFRCDPISEHNRLYWYRQTLGQGPEFLTYFQNEAQLEKSRLLSDRFSAERPKGSFSTLEIQRTEQGDSAMYLCASSLDGRGQTQYFGPGTRLLVL.

The genes are TRBV28 and TRBJ2-7; TRBD2 matches 14 bases. In germline, CDR1 is MDHEN, CDR2 SYDVKM. The CDR3 has 15 amino acids. J gave up 5 bases and V 3 bases, and 3 bases lay outside the gene matches. The CDR3 region is CASSFGLAGGDEQYV. CDR3 coding DNA: TGTGCCAGCAGTTTCGGACTAGCGGGGGGCGACGAGCAGTACGTC.

The rearrangement uses TRBV4-1 and TRBJ1-1; no definite D call. This CDR3 is built from 14 residues. V gave up 0 bases and J gave up 6 bases, with 11 bases separating them. The germline gives CDR1 MGHRA, CDR2 YSYEKL. The CDR3 DNA reads as TGCGCCAGCAGCCAAGAATCTGGGATCTCTGAAGCTTTCTTT. Protein sequence: CASSQESGISEAFF.

The chain is built from TRBV30 and TRBJ2-2, with TRBD1 matching over 8 bases. The trim removed 3 bases at V and 2 bases at J, leaving 8 bases unmatched. The germline V gene has CDR1 GTSNPN and CDR2 SVGIG (reference sequence). The CDR3 runs to 16 residues. CDR3 nucleotide sequence: TGTGCCTGGAGATCGGGGACAGGCCCTAACACCGGGGAGCTGTTTTTT. This codes for CAWRSGTGPNTGELFF.

V gene TRBV10-3 combines with J gene TRBJ2-5, with no clear D. CDR1 is ENHRY and CDR2 is SYGVKD in the germline V gene. The CDR3 totals 14 residues. V gave up 11 bases and J gave up 1 base, with 17 bases separating them. The CDR3 spells CARVPSHVQETQYF. The CDR3, as DNA: TGTGCCCGGGTTCCTAGTCACGTCCAAGAGACCCAGTACTTC.

This chain uses TRBV7-2 with TRBJ1-2; D is unclear. CDR3 length equals 13 residues. The germline gives CDR1 SGHTA, CDR2 FQGNSA. V lost 1 base and J 2 bases, leaving 5 bases between the germline ends. The CDR3 loop is CASSLGRNYGYTF. In nucleotides, the CDR3 is TGTGCCAGCAGCTTAGGACGGAACTATGGCTACACCTTC.

This clone was seen only a few times. The rearrangement joins TRBV7-6 to TRBJ1-1; 11 nucleotides match TRBD1. The V segment lost 5 bases and the J segment 0 bases; nucleotides outside the gene matches: 5. Germline CDR1 is SGHVS and CDR2 is FNYEAQ. The CDR3 extends over 16 amino acids. For the CDR3, the DNA is TGTGCCAGCAGCCCCGGGACAGGGGGAATGAACACTGAAGCTTTCTTT. This sequence encodes CASSPGTGGMNTEAFF.

The chain recombines TRBV28 with TRBJ1-4, with D possibly being TRBD1 (6 bases). In germline, CDR1 is MDHEN, CDR2 SYDVKM. CDR3 length: 13 amino acids. V was trimmed by 2 bases and J by 8 bases, leaving 9 bases between them. The CDR3 DNA follows: TGTGCCAGCAGTTTAAACCAGGGGGAAAAACTGTTTTTT. As protein: CASSLNQGEKLFF.

This clone showed up just once. This rearrangement joins TRBV2 to TRBJ2-5, with 8 positions matching TRBD2. Germline V gives CDR1 SNHLY, CDR2 FYNNEI. The CDR3 has 14 residues. Trimming at V came to 4 bases and at J to 5 bases, leaving 6 bases not matched to a gene. CDR3 sequence (DNA): TGTGCCAGCAGTGTCCGGGGGGGACGGGAGACCCAGTACTTC. The encoded protein is CASSVRGGRETQYF.

This clone is a singleton in its sample. This sequence joins TRBV5-6 and TRBJ1-5; D perhaps matches TRBD1 (5 bases). Trimming pared 6 bases from V and 3 bases from J, leaving 13 bases between. The CDR3 spans 14 residues. CDR1 SGHDT and CDR2 YYEEEE come from the germline V gene. CDR3 sequence: CASTAGRTNQPQHF. CDR3 DNA sequence: TGTGCCAGCACCGCGGGACGGACCAATCAGCCCCAGCATTTT.

This chain's CDR3 is CASPSGQESNEQFF. The CDR3, as DNA: TGCGCCAGCCCCTCGGGACAGGAATCCAATGAGCAGTTCTTC. The J gene is TRBJ2-1, the V gene TRBV10-1, with 8 nucleotides matching TRBD1. Trimming at V came to 8 bases and at J to 6 bases, leaving 9 bases not matched to a gene. The germline V gene has CDR1 WNHNN and CDR2 SYGVQD (reference sequence). The CDR3 sequence is 14 residues long.

The genes are TRBV6-1 and TRBJ1-2, with D possibly matching TRBD1 (5 bases). CDR1 and CDR2 (germline): MNHNS, SASEGT. This CDR3 is 15 amino acids long. Trimming shortened V by 2 bases and J by 3 bases, and 13 bases separated the two germline ends. This CDR3 is CASSELGGDYYGYTF. Written as DNA, the CDR3 is TGTGCCAGCAGTGAATTGGGGGGGGATTACTATGGCTACACCTTC.

The rearrangement uses TRBV2 and TRBJ2-3; 7 nucleotides agree with TRBD1. This CDR3 is 14 amino acids long. Germline CDR1 SNHLY, CDR2 FYNNEI. Losses at the gene ends were 5 bases for V and 4 bases for J; bases not matched to a gene: 6. CDR3 region: CASSLTQGSDTQYF. The CDR3 bases are TGTGCCAGCAGTCTAACACAGGGGTCAGATACGCAGTATTTT.

The chain combines TRBV2 with TRBJ2-7; possibly TRBD2 for D (6 bases). CDR1 SNHLY and CDR2 FYNNEI come from the germline V gene. The CDR3 is 15 amino acids. V lost 6 bases, J lost 2 bases, and 17 bases lay in between. Here the CDR3 reads CASRSYTGLPYEQYF. CDR3 sequence (DNA): TGTGCCAGCAGGTCGTATACGGGACTCCCCTACGAGCAGTACTTC.

The genes are TRBV6-5 and TRBJ1-5; no definite D call. V was shortened by 7 bases and J by 0 bases, with 13 bases between the two germline ends. This CDR3 is built from 15 residues. The germline V gene has CDR1 MNHEY and CDR2 SVGAGI. The CDR3 is CASTPRGPSNQPQHF. CDR3 in DNA: TGTGCCAGCACCCCTCGCGGGCCTAGCAATCAGCCCCAGCATTTT.

The chain joins TRBV5-5 to TRBJ2-1; 12 bases fit TRBD1. The length of the CDR3 is 14 residues. The J segment lost 10 bases and the V segment lost 4 bases, leaving 6 bases of the junction unmatched. CDR1 is SGHKS, CDR2 YYEKEE, per germline (reference sequence). The CDR3 DNA reads TGTGCCAGCAGCACGGGGACAGGGGGCTACGAGCAGTTCTTC. It encodes CASSTGTGGYEQFF.

This chain connects TRBV5-4 to TRBJ1-6; no reliable D call. This CDR3 spans 16 amino acids. Trimming took 2 bases from V and 6 from J, leaving 15 bases between them. Looked up from germline, CDR1 is SGHNT and CDR2 is YYREEE (reference sequence). Written as DNA, the CDR3 is TGTGCCAGCAGCTTAAATGTTGCGGGAACTAATTCACCCCTCCACTTT. Translation: CASSLNVAGTNSPLHF.

The chain links TRBV15 to TRBJ2-7; D is possibly TRBD2 (5 bases). V was pared by 3 bases and J by 1 base, with 13 bases between. Looked up from germline, CDR1 is LNHNV and CDR2 is YYDKDF (reference sequence). The CDR3 runs 15 residues. The CDR3 DNA follows: TGTGCCACCAGCAGGTCCGGGCGGGTTTCCTACGAGCAGTACTTC. It specifies CATSRSGRVSYEQYF.

This clone was observed a few times. V is TRBV5-1 and J is TRBJ1-2, with D uncertain. Germline loops: CDR1 SGHRS, CDR2 YFSETQ. V shed 5 bases and J shed 7 bases, with 9 bases lying between them. This CDR3 is built from 11 residues. CDR3: CASSLGFGYTF. In DNA, the CDR3 is TGCGCCAGCAGTCTGGGATTTGGCTACACCTTC.

This clone has a handful of counts. The rearrangement uses TRBV6-1 and TRBJ2-7; D perhaps matches TRBD1 (6 bases). V lost 1 base to trimming and J lost 7 bases, with 11 bases between them. Per the germline V gene, CDR1 is MNHNS and CDR2 is SASEGT. The CDR3 is 13 amino acids. CDR3 in amino acids: CASSEGTVYEQYV. CDR3 bases: TGTGCCAGCAGTGAAGGGACAGTGTATGAGCAGTACGTC.

This clone was seen a handful of times. The chain carries TRBV7-2 and TRBJ2-5; 8 bases align to TRBD2. This CDR3 is built from 17 residues. Trimming removed 1 base from V and 2 bases from J; junction bases left unmatched: 9. Germline CDR1 reads SGHTA; CDR2 reads FQGNSA. CDR3 in amino acids: CASSLVGAGAGQETQYF. The CDR3 DNA sequence: TGTGCCAGCAGCTTAGTTGGAGCGGGGGCAGGGCAAGAGACCCAGTACTTC.